These T cell receptor beta chains were read from a single sample in a study of blood T cell repertoires in COVID-19. Method: immunoSEQ multiplex PCR; TCRdb's copy keeps in-frame clones and lacks some. This sample carries 150,000 or so clones, 82% of them seen once, and the ten largest clones take over 20%. Material: peripheral blood. The receptors stem from a woman at least 80 years old with acute or convalescent COVID-19. Each CDR3 is given with its conserved first and last residue. A D gene is named only where the DNA matches it firmly. A row's size may be missing; if present it is once, few, many or a size class.

>TRBV11-3|TRBD2|TRBJ2-2|NA
CASSLVSGTNTGELFF
TGTGCCAGCAGCTTAGTGAGCGGGACGAACACCGGGGAGCTGTTTTTT
>TRBV19|NA|TRBJ1-1|NA
CASSIGAPGGAAFF
TGTGCCAGTAGTATAGGGGCCCCGGGGGGCGCCGCTTTCTTT
>TRBV11-2|TRBD2|TRBJ2-7|NA
CASSLGPAGGPLSEQYF
TGTGCCAGCAGCTTGGGCCCGGCGGGAGGGCCGCTCAGCGAGCAGTACTTC
>TRBV6-6|NA|TRBJ1-5|NA
CASRAGISPQHF
TGTGCCAGCAGAGCAGGGATCTCGCCCCAGCATTTT
>TRBV2|NA|TRBJ1-2|NA
CASSEESPGGGYTF
TGTGCCAGCAGTGAAGAATCCCCGGGAGGTGGCTACACCTTC
>TRBV2|NA|TRBJ1-4|once
CASTLRDTNLDF
TGTGCCAGCACCCTCCGGGACACTAATCTGGATTTT
>TRBV19|NA|TRBJ1-2|NA
CASGHPYGYTF
TGTGCCAGCGGACACCCCTATGGCTACACCTTC
>TRBV28|NA|TRBJ2-7|few
CASSARETDEQYF
TGTGCCAGCAGTGCCAGGGAAACGGACGAGCAGTACTTC
>TRBV11-2|NA|TRBJ1-1|NA
CASSFGGVRTEAFF
TGTGCCAGCAGCTTTGGTGGAGTTCGCACTGAAGCTTTCTTT
>TRBV2|NA|TRBJ1-1|NA
CASSQEQANTEAFF
TGTGCCAGCAGTCAGGAACAGGCGAACACTGAAGCTTTCTTT
>TRBV24-1|NA|TRBJ1-1|NA
CATRAGDTEAFF
TGTGCCACCAGGGCGGGGGACACTGAAGCTTTCTTT
>TRBV15|NA|TRBJ1-5|NA
CATSTTGLSNQPQHF
TGTGCCACCAGCACTACAGGGTTGAGCAATCAGCCCCAGCATTTT
>TRBV2|NA|TRBJ1-2|NA
CASSAHSQNYGYTF
TGTGCCAGCAGTGCCCACAGTCAAAACTATGGCTACACCTTC
>TRBV14|TRBD2|TRBJ2-2|NA
CASSHPPGLALSGELFF
TGTGCCAGCAGCCATCCACCGGGACTAGCGTTGAGCGGGGAGCTGTTTTTT
>TRBV5-4|TRBD1|TRBJ2-2|NA
CATQPGQKNTGELFF
TGTGCCACTCAACCGGGACAGAAGAACACCGGGGAGCTGTTTTTT
>TRBV29-1|NA|TRBJ2-1|NA
CSVEGQGDNEQFF
TGCAGCGTTGAAGGCCAAGGAGACAATGAGCAGTTCTTC
>TRBV6-5|NA|TRBJ1-3|NA
CASSYSWASGNTIYF
TGTGCCAGCAGTTACTCATGGGCCTCTGGAAACACCATATATTTT
>TRBV11-2|NA|TRBJ1-2|NA
CASSLTRDEGYTF
TGTGCCAGCAGCTTAACCAGGGATGAAGGCTACACCTTC
>TRBV5-1|NA|TRBJ1-6|NA
CASSPRISSYNSPLHF
TGCGCCAGCAGCCCTAGGATTAGCTCCTATAATTCACCCCTCCACTTT
>TRBV18|NA|TRBJ2-2|NA
CASSPPVQFVTGELFF
TGTGCCAGCTCACCACCGGTACAGTTCGTCACCGGGGAGCTGTTTTTT
>TRBV6-4|NA|TRBJ2-1|NA
CASSSNHKMFGTGNEQFF
TGTGCCAGCAGTTCAAATCACAAAATGTTCGGGACTGGCAATGAGCAGTTCTTC
>TRBV9|TRBD2|TRBJ2-1|few
CASSVGGGRSDEQFF
TGTGCCAGCAGCGTAGGGGGCGGGAGGAGCGATGAGCAGTTCTTC